The source of this T cell receptor (beta chain) is a study of neurological immune-mediated disorders. One entry per CDR3 protein, called by TCRdb with MiXCR from the 5' RACE reads. This sample yields about 84,000 distinct CDR3 sequences, of which about a tenth are seen a single time; around 1.8% belongs to the top ten. This clonotype has just a few counts. The CDR3 loop spans 16 amino acids. CDR1 is LGHDT, CDR2 YNNKEL, per germline (reference sequence). With V trimmed by 0 bases and J by 5 bases, 6 bases remained unmatched. The specimen was PBMCs. The chain combines TRBV3-1 with TRBJ2-7; TRBD1 aligns across 11 bases. This clonotype was sampled from a man aged 35-49 years in good health. The CDR3 DNA is TGTGCCAGCAGCCAAGATCGGGACAGGGGGGAAAACGAGCAGTACTTC. Its translation is CASSQDRDRGENEQYF.